This TCR beta chain was sequenced for a study of T cell responses to AZD1222 COVID-19 vaccine. General observations from the study: Repertoires were collected only later (after the peak T cell response had occurred). Donors, mostly white British, included more females; clonal diversity was possibly underestimated.

The assay was immunoSEQ multiplex PCR, and TCRdb's table has in-frame clones only and misses some. Of about 150,000 clones in the sample, approximately 91% are singletons; the top ten hold around 1.8%. The V gene's germline CDR1 is WNHNN and CDR2 SYGVQD (reference sequence). V lost 2 bases and J lost 5, with 3 bases in between. The CDR3 sequence is 11 residues long. A word on this clone: No antigen is known for it.

The starting material was peripheral blood, obtained 28 days after the second AZD1222 dose. This receptor was taken from an adult who received the AZD1222 COVID-19 vaccine. This sequence joins TRBV10-1 and TRBJ1-1; D call uncertain. The CDR3 sequence is CASSEGTEAFF. The CDR3 nucleotides read TGCGCCAGCAGTGAGGGAACTGAAGCTTTCTTT.